This note documents a single T cell receptor (beta chain) sequence. Its specificity is not known. Germline and junction disagree at one end, which may indicate a read error. Donors had nominal health at sampling but likely had unrecorded immune exposures. With 60 Vbeta and 13 Jbeta primers, the PCR was carried out. The assay was immunoSEQ multiplex PCR, and TCRdb's table has in-frame clones only and misses some. In the table there are around 110,000 clones, 80% to 85% of which are singletons. From germline, CDR1 is SEHNR and CDR2 FQNEAQ (reference sequence). The CDR3 runs 13 residues. This sample stems from a study of cytomegalovirus exposure and HLA in healthy donors. General study points: Cytomegalovirus status was reportedly diagnosed by the classifier with high sensitivity and specificity.

V and J are TRBV7-9 and TRBJ2-7, with 7 positions matching TRBD1. Sample: PBMCs. The receptor was isolated from a woman aged 25 to 39 in good health and CMV-seronegative. DNA of the CDR3: TGTTCCAGCAGTACAGGGGCCTGGGACGAGCAGTACTTC. Protein product: CSSSTGAWDEQYF.